The 32 T cell receptor beta chains below all came from one sample that was sequenced in a study of blood T cell repertoires in COVID-19. The data were produced by immunoSEQ multiplex PCR, yet TCRdb's version contains in-frame clones alone and is incomplete. The repertoire consists of more than 200,000 clones, with about four fifths occurring once and the leading ten covering around 2.3%. Sample: peripheral blood. These receptors all stem from a woman in her forties with active or convalescent COVID-19.

The rearrangement links TRBV10-1 to TRBJ1-1, with 7 bases identical to TRBD1. The CDR3 extends over 15 amino acids. The germline CDR1 and CDR2 sequences are WNHNN and SYGVQD (reference sequence). The V and J ends lost 4 bases and 0 bases, in that order; junction bases with no gene match: 5. This CDR3 is CASSGDRSMNTEAFF. In DNA, the CDR3 is TGCGCCAGCAGTGGGGACAGATCGATGAACACTGAAGCTTTCTTT.

In regard to this clone: At the DNA level, this CDR3 is encoded by other sequences in the same sample as well. The chain joins TRBV6-4 to TRBJ2-7; D perhaps matches TRBD1 (5 bases). The CDR3 extends over 13 amino acids. Germline lookup yields CDR1 MRHNA and CDR2 SNTAGT. Trimming left V 5 bases short and J 0 bases short, with 8 bases between. The CDR3 spells CASSKDSSYEQYF. The CDR3 DNA follows: TGTGCCAGCAGTAAAGACAGCTCCTACGAGCAGTACTTC.

The rearrangement uses TRBV19 and TRBJ2-1, with D possibly TRBD1 on 6 matching bases. V was shortened by 0 bases and J by 15 bases, with 18 bases between the two germline ends. This CDR3 comprises 14 residues. From germline, CDR1 is LNHDA and CDR2 SQIVND (reference sequence). The CDR3 reads CASSIDLGEGGSFF. DNA for the CDR3: TGTGCCAGTAGTATAGATCTAGGTGAAGGGGGTTCGTTCTTC.

The gene calls are TRBV27 and TRBJ2-2, with TRBD2 identical over 10 bases. V trimming: 6 bases; J trimming: 1 base; junction bases outside the gene matches: 17. The CDR3 consists of 20 residues. Germline V gene lookup returns CDR1 MNHEY and CDR2 SMNVEV (reference sequence). The CDR3: CASSQSARLAGAGNTGELFF. Written as DNA, the CDR3 is TGTGCCAGCAGCCAATCAGCTCGTCTAGCGGGAGCCGGGAACACCGGGGAGCTGTTTTTT.

This clone was seen only once. CDR3 nucleotides: TGTGCCGTAGCGGGGGGGCTTCCCCTGTACGAGCAGTACTTC. Protein: CAVAGGLPLYEQYF. J is TRBJ2-7 and V is TRBV21-1; the table assigns TRBD2, which was not confirmed against the DNA. TRBV21-1 is a documented pseudogene. This CDR3 region has 14 residues.

This chain links TRBV24-1 with TRBJ1-4; possibly TRBD1 for D (5 bases). Germline loops: CDR1 KGHDR, CDR2 SFDVKD. The V end was cut by 6 bases, the J end by 4 bases, with 23 bases between. The CDR3 runs to 18 residues. CDR3 amino acids: CATSSSGHGGAFNEKLFF. The CDR3 region has the DNA TGTGCCACCAGTTCGTCCGGACATGGTGGAGCTTTTAATGAAAAACTGTTTTTT.

This chain uses TRBV19 with TRBJ2-3; 10 bases map to TRBD2. This CDR3 comprises 16 residues. Germline CDR1 reads LNHDA; CDR2 reads SQIVND (reference sequence). V was pared by 7 bases and J by 5 bases, with 12 bases of the junction left unmatched. The CDR3 sequence: CASKERSGRAKDTQYF. CDR3 DNA: TGTGCCAGTAAAGAGAGAAGCGGGAGGGCCAAAGATACGCAGTATTTT.

The chain joins TRBV6-6 to TRBJ2-3; TRBD1 matches at 8 bases. Germline assignment: CDR1 MNHNY and CDR2 SVGAGI (reference sequence). V lost 7 bases, J lost 3 bases, and 12 bases stayed unmatched. The CDR3 has 16 amino acids. The CDR3 nucleotides read TGTGCCAGCAAGCAGGGGGCTTGGCCCGGGACAGATACGCAGTATTTT. This gives the protein CASKQGAWPGTDTQYF.

The rearrangement links TRBV6-5 to TRBJ2-3, with TRBD1 identical over 7 bases. V shed 7 bases and J 0 bases; nucleotides not matched to a gene: 7. Germline V gives CDR1 MNHEY, CDR2 SVGAGI. CDR3 length: 15 residues. CDR3 bases: TGTGCCAGCACCAGACAGGGTTCTAGCACAGATACGCAGTATTTT. Translating it yields CASTRQGSSTDTQYF.

The V call is TRBV10-2, the J call TRBJ1-6; tentative D call: TRBD1 (6 bases). The CDR3 loop spans 16 amino acids. Germline values: CDR1 WSHSY, CDR2 SAAADI. Trimming took off 4 bases at V and 7 bases at J, with 17 bases between the two ends. Written as DNA, the CDR3 is TGCGCCAGCAGTGGGGCAAAGACAGGACGAAATTCACCCCTCCACTTT. Protein sequence: CASSGAKTGRNSPLHF.

A note on this clone: Distinct nucleotide sequences in the sample also encode this CDR3. V and J are TRBV7-2 and TRBJ1-5; D ambiguous. Trimming shortened V by 0 bases and J by 0 bases, and 6 bases separated the two germline ends. This CDR3 has 15 residues. Germline V gives CDR1 SGHTA, CDR2 FQGNSA. The CDR3 protein is CASSLASHSNQPQHF. The DNA for the CDR3 is TGTGCCAGCAGCTTAGCCAGTCATAGCAATCAGCCCCAGCATTTT.

The table lists this clone with a few counts. The rearrangement links TRBV4-2 to TRBJ1-1; TRBD1 matches at 7 bases. CDR1 and CDR2 (germline): LGHNA, YNFKEQ. Trimming took 3 bases from V and 7 from J; bases not matched to a gene: 2. This CDR3 is built from 12 residues. The CDR3 region is CASSHTGDEAFF. The CDR3 bases are TGTGCCAGCAGCCATACAGGGGATGAAGCTTTCTTT.

The rearrangement joins TRBV6-5 to TRBJ2-1; 12 bases agree with TRBD2. The CDR3 is 16 residues long. Germline CDR1 reads MNHEY; CDR2 reads SVGAGI. V lost 0 bases to trimming and J lost 4 bases; unmatched junction nucleotides: 1. The CDR3 bases are TGTGCCAGCAGTTACTCGGGGACTAGCGGGTACAATGAGCAGTTCTTC. Translated: CASSYSGTSGYNEQFF.

The chain uses TRBV7-6 and TRBJ1-1, with D perhaps matching TRBD1 (5 bases). The CDR3 has 14 amino acids. Germline V gene data show CDR1 as SGHVS and CDR2 as FNYEAQ. V was trimmed by 6 bases and J by 6 bases, leaving 17 bases between them. CDR3 bases: TGTGCCAGCAGGCCATTGGGGGGGGTGTCTGAAGCTTTCTTT. Encoded protein: CASRPLGGVSEAFF.

A single count supports this clone. This sequence joins TRBV4-1 and TRBJ1-6, with TRBD1 as a possible D gene (5 bases). V lost 0 bases, J lost 10 bases, and 16 bases lay in between. The CDR3 contains 16 residues. Germline CDR1 is MGHRA and CDR2 is YSYEKL. The CDR3 reads CASSQEISQGGSPLHF. The CDR3 DNA reads as TGCGCCAGCAGCCAAGAAATTAGCCAGGGTGGCTCACCCCTCCACTTT.

This clone was observed once. The CDR3 nucleotides are TGTGCCAGCAGCCGCTGGGGACAGGGAGGCGGCTACACCTTC. Its translation is CASSRWGQGGGYTF. The chain is built from TRBV13 and TRBJ1-2; 9 bases match TRBD1. Germline V gives CDR1 PRHDT, CDR2 FYEKMQ (reference sequence). CDR3 length equals 14 residues. V dropped 5 bases and J dropped 8; count of bases not matched to a gene: 9.

V gene TRBV7-9 combines with J gene TRBJ2-2; 10 positions match TRBD2. This CDR3 comprises 17 residues. CDR1 is SEHNR and CDR2 is FQNEAQ in the germline V gene (reference sequence). The ends lost 5 bases at V and 6 bases at J; junction bases unmatched: 12. The CDR3 bases are TGTGCCAGCAGCCCCCGGCTAGCGGGGGCCTTGCCCGGGGAGCTGTTTTTT. It yields the protein CASSPRLAGALPGELFF.

This chain uses TRBV3-1 (or the pseudogene TRBV3-2) with TRBJ2-1; 9 bases match TRBD2. Germline V gives CDR1 LGHDT, CDR2 YNNKEL (reference sequence). The CDR3 runs 16 residues. J gave up 4 bases and V 3 bases, and 7 bases lay outside the gene matches. The CDR3 DNA is TGTGCCAGCAGCCATCGGAGCGGGGGGCTTTACAATGAGCAGTTCTTC. This sequence encodes CASSHRSGGLYNEQFF.

This rearrangement joins TRBV4-1 to TRBJ1-6, with TRBD1 as a possible D gene (5 bases). CDR1 is MGHRA and CDR2 is YSYEKL in the germline V gene. The CDR3 has 18 amino acids. V was pared by 0 bases and J by 6 bases, with 18 bases between. The CDR3 reads CASSQDRKSGYSNSPLHF. Written as DNA, the CDR3 is TGCGCCAGCAGCCAAGATCGGAAGTCAGGGTACTCTAATTCACCCCTCCACTTT.

The chain carries TRBV12-3 or TRBV12-4 and TRBJ2-3; tentatively, D is TRBD1 (6 bases). This CDR3 is 12 amino acids long. The V end was cut by 8 bases, the J end by 3 bases, with 9 bases between. The DNA of the CDR3 is TGTGCCAGCGAGACAGGAACAGATACGCAGTATTTT. Translated: CASETGTDTQYF.

This chain uses TRBV18 with TRBJ2-1, with 9 bases aligning to TRBD2. The J segment lost 7 bases and the V segment lost 2 bases, leaving 3 bases of the junction unmatched. Germline lookup yields CDR1 KGHSH and CDR2 LQKENI. This CDR3 is 14 amino acids long. CDR3 region: CASSPVLAGNEQFF. The CDR3 DNA follows: TGTGCCAGCTCACCAGTGCTAGCGGGGAATGAGCAGTTCTTC.

The chain employs TRBV6-4 and TRBJ2-3; 9 positions match TRBD1. After removal of 3 bases from V and 6 bases from J, the junction contained 4 bases not matched to a gene. This CDR3 has 14 amino acids. Germline V gene sequence: CDR1 MRHNA, CDR2 SNTAGT. This CDR3 reads CASSEKGTGDTQYF. The CDR3 nucleotides read TGTGCCAGCAGTGAAAAAGGGACAGGGGATACGCAGTATTTT.

The chain is built from TRBV19 and TRBJ1-5, with 9 bases matching TRBD1. V lost 7 bases to trimming and J lost 7 bases; unmatched junction nucleotides: 11. In germline, CDR1 is LNHDA, CDR2 SQIVND (reference sequence). The CDR3 runs 15 residues. This chain's CDR3 is CASTPTGTGSQPQHF. CDR3 sequence (DNA): TGTGCCAGTACACCAACAGGGACAGGGAGCCAGCCCCAGCATTTT.

The chain couples TRBV19 to TRBJ2-7; 7 nucleotides match TRBD1. The CDR3 runs 14 residues. V dropped 4 bases and J dropped 2; count of bases not matched to a gene: 5. Germline V lookup: CDR1 LNHDA, CDR2 SQIVND (reference sequence). CDR3 protein: CASSRDRIPYEQYF. CDR3 bases: TGTGCCAGTAGTAGGGACAGAATCCCCTACGAGCAGTACTTC.

V gene TRBV2 combines with J gene TRBJ1-5; a possible D gene is TRBD1 (5 bases). Trimming removed 3 bases from V and 0 bases from J, with 18 bases in between. CDR3 size: 18 residues. Per the germline V gene, CDR1 is SNHLY and CDR2 is FYNNEI. This CDR3 is CASSDDAGKGYSNQPQHF. CDR3 sequence (DNA): TGTGCCAGCAGTGATGATGCAGGGAAGGGGTATAGCAATCAGCCCCAGCATTTT.

The V and J genes are TRBV5-8 and TRBJ2-2, with 15 bases identical to TRBD2. CDR1 is SGHTS, CDR2 YDEGEE, per germline. This CDR3 is built from 17 residues. V was clipped by 4 bases and J by 7 bases; unmatched bases: 8. CDR3 sequence: CASSPGLAGGPGGELFF. As DNA, the CDR3 is TGTGCCAGCAGCCCTGGACTAGCGGGGGGGCCTGGCGGGGAGCTGTTTTTT. Filled out from reference TRBV5-8 and TRBJ2-2, the complete variable domain reads EAGVTQSPTHLIKTRGQQATLRCSPISGHTSVYWYQQALGLGLQFLLWYDEGEERNRGNFPPRFSGRQFPNYSSELNVNALELEDSALYLCASSPGLAGGPGGELFFGEGSRLTVL.

The chain uses TRBV6-2 or TRBV6-3 and TRBJ2-2, with TRBD2 matching over 7 bases. CDR1 and CDR2 (germline): MNHEY, SVGEGT. The CDR3 is 15 residues long. The J segment lost 5 bases and the V segment lost 2 bases, leaving 5 bases of the junction unmatched. The CDR3 sequence is CASSYVSGGTGELFF. In DNA form, the CDR3 reads TGTGCCAGCAGTTACGTATCGGGGGGAACCGGGGAGCTGTTTTTT.

The chain employs TRBV7-2 and TRBJ2-5; no reliable D call. Trimming took off 3 bases at V and 5 bases at J, with 7 bases between the two ends. The CDR3 has 12 amino acids. The germline V gene has CDR1 SGHTA and CDR2 FQGNSA. CDR3 DNA sequence: TGTGCCAGCAGCTTCGTCGGGGAGACCCAGTACTTC. As protein: CASSFVGETQYF. The variable domain in full, with the rest retrieved from reference TRBV7-2 and TRBJ2-5, is GAGVSQSPSNKVTEKGKDVELRCDPISGHTALYWYRQSLGQGLEFLIYFQGNSAPDKSGLPSDRFSAERTGGSVSTLTIQRTQQEDSAVYLCASSFVGETQYFGPGTRLLVL.

The rearrangement links TRBV18 to TRBJ2-7; 8 bases agree with TRBD1. Germline V lookup: CDR1 KGHSH, CDR2 LQKENI. The CDR3 is 15 residues long. Losses at the gene ends were 4 bases for V and 2 bases for J; bases not matched to a gene: 7. CDR3 loop: CASSLGQADAYEQYF. CDR3 sequence (DNA): TGTGCCAGCTCACTGGGACAGGCGGACGCCTACGAGCAGTACTTC.

This clone was observed a single time. The V and J genes are TRBV10-3 and TRBJ2-7; possibly TRBD1 for D (6 bases). Trimming cost V 6 bases and J 0 bases, with 15 bases left between them. The CDR3 totals 15 residues. Per the germline V gene, CDR1 is ENHRY and CDR2 is SYGVKD. This chain's CDR3 is CAIRDSTGISYEQYF. In nucleotides, the CDR3 is TGTGCCATCAGAGACAGCACAGGGATCTCCTACGAGCAGTACTTC.

The chain carries TRBV10-1 and TRBJ2-3, with no clear D. Germline CDR1 is WNHNN and CDR2 is SYGVQD (reference sequence). The V end lost 6 bases, the J end lost 0 bases, and 16 bases lay between the germline ends. The CDR3 spans 16 residues. The CDR3 loop is CASSERKQLSTDTQYF. CDR3 bases: TGCGCCAGCAGCGAACGGAAACAGCTAAGCACAGATACGCAGTATTTT.

The chain employs TRBV6-1 and TRBJ2-1; tentatively, D is TRBD2 (5 bases). Germline loops: CDR1 MNHNS, CDR2 SASEGT. Trimming cost V 1 base and J 3 bases, with 7 bases left between them. This CDR3 is 14 amino acids long. The DNA of the CDR3 is TGTGCCAGCAGTGAAGGGACTGGCTACAATGAGCAGTTCTTC. Residues: CASSEGTGYNEQFF.